This T cell receptor (beta chain) originates from a study of T cells in Graves' hyperthyroidism and ophthalmopathy. The table lists this clonotype with many counts. No antigen is known for it. V trimming: 4 bases; J trimming: 8 bases; junction bases outside the gene matches: 1. The germline CDR1 and CDR2 sequences are SGHTA and FQGTGA. The CDR3 spans 13 residues. General observations from the study: From stable hyperthyroidism, ophthalmopathy was separated by a 13 V-J model. Blood also contained most expanded thyroid clonotypes above 0.001.

Researchers took RNA transcripts and amplified the TCR beta CDR3 regions from them. The HTBI primer set was used in a first-round RT-PCR of the TCR CDR3. TCRdb reanalysed the multiplex PCR reads using MiXCR and keeps one entry per CDR3 protein. Of some 270,000 distinct CDR3 sequences detected, 13% appear once; the ten largest clones hold roughly 8.5%. The sequencing sample was made of blood. The V call is TRBV7-3, the J call TRBJ2-1, with 11 bases matching TRBD1. This receptor was obtained from a young woman with Graves' hyperthyroidism that later progressed to Graves' ophthalmopathy. Written as DNA, the CDR3 is TGTGCCAGCAGCTCGGACAGGGGGCATGAGCAGTTCTTC. Its translation is CASSSDRGHEQFF. Combining the CDR3 with reference TRBV7-3 and TRBJ2-1 gives the whole variable domain GAGVSQTPSNKVTEKGKYVELRCDPISGHTALYWYRQSLGQGPEFLIYFQGTGAADDSGLPNDRFFAVRPEGSVSTLKIQRTERGDSAVYLCASSSDRGHEQFFGPGTRLTVL.